The rows below give T cell receptor beta chains drawn from one sample of a study of CD8+ T cells in alopecia areata. Sequenced by immunoSEQ multiplex PCR; TCRdb stores in-frame clones only, minus some. The table records about 190,000 clones, roughly 62% of them present only once. Sequences were derived from CD8+ T cells sorted from blood, sampled at week 24, from a patient treated with tofacitinib. Receptors originate from a human donor with alopecia areata. Each CDR3 is given with its conserved first and last residue. D genes are given only for firm matches. A clone size is listed for some rows: how often the clone was seen (once, few, many), or a class if it is expanded.

j_call v_call clone_size d_call cdr3_aa cdr3_nt
TRBJ2-1 TRBV4-1 NA NA CASSQRVEQFF TGCGCCAGCAGCCAGCGGGTTGAGCAGTTCTTC
TRBJ2-5 TRBV14 NA NA CASSQVRGRSQETQYF TGTGCCAGCAGCCAAGTGCGGGGCCGTAGCCAAGAGACCCAGTACTTC
TRBJ2-1 TRBV25-1 few NA CASSGSVLHEQFF TGTGCCAGCAGTGGGTCCGTTCTCCATGAGCAGTTCTTC
TRBJ2-2 TRBV13 few NA CASSFRSLTKDTGELFF TGTGCCAGCAGCTTCAGGTCACTCACCAAGGACACCGGGGAGCTGTTTTTT
TRBJ2-7 TRBV30 NA NA CAWRAKAPYEQYF TGTGCCTGGAGGGCCAAAGCCCCCTACGAGCAGTACTTC
TRBJ2-1 TRBV4-1 NA NA CASSQGVGGNEQFF TGCGCCAGCAGCCAAGGGGTTGGGGGAAATGAGCAGTTCTTC
TRBJ2-1 TRBV9 few NA CASSVLTGANEQFF TGTGCCAGCAGCGTTCTGACAGGCGCCAATGAGCAGTTCTTC
TRBJ2-1 TRBV13 NA TRBD1 CASRGTGGGNEQFF TGTGCCAGCAGGGGGACAGGGGGGGGCAATGAGCAGTTCTTC
TRBJ1-5 TRBV2 NA TRBD1 CASTGGAYQPQHF TGTGCCAGCACAGGGGGGGCATATCAGCCCCAGCATTTT
TRBJ1-5 TRBV4-2 NA NA CASSSERPNQPQHF TGTGCCAGCAGCTCGGAGCGGCCCAACCAGCCCCAGCATTTT
TRBJ1-5 TRBV6-6 few NA CASGNGYSNQPQHF TGTGCCAGCGGGAATGGTTATAGCAATCAGCCCCAGCATTTT
TRBJ1-1 TRBV7-8 NA NA CASSLALGGTEAFF TGTGCCAGCAGCTTAGCGCTAGGTGGCACTGAAGCTTTCTTT
TRBJ2-3 TRBV29-1 NA NA CSVGGGALNTQYF TGCAGCGTGGGAGGGGGCGCCTTGAATACGCAGTATTTT
TRBJ2-1 TRBV30 NA NA CAWNRGGRVNEQFF TGTGCCTGGAATAGGGGGGGCCGTGTCAATGAGCAGTTCTTC
TRBJ2-1 TRBV7-9 NA TRBD2 CASSSEGLAGVLEQFF TGTGCCAGCAGCTCGGAGGGACTAGCGGGGGTTCTTGAGCAGTTCTTC
TRBJ1-2 TRBV4-2 once TRBD1 CASSQDGGVTGIYGYTF TGTGCCAGCAGCCAAGATGGCGGCGTGACAGGGATCTATGGCTACACCTTC
TRBJ1-1 TRBV30 few TRBD1 CAWSQGAGEAFF TGTGCCTGGAGCCAGGGGGCGGGTGAAGCTTTCTTT
TRBJ2-1 TRBV4-1 NA TRBD1 CASSPQGAFEQFF TGCGCCAGCAGCCCGCAGGGGGCCTTTGAGCAGTTCTTC
TRBJ2-7 TRBV7-9 NA TRBD1 CASSSSRDRESTPYEQYF TGTGCCAGCAGCTCGTCCCGGGACAGGGAATCCACACCCTACGAGCAGTACTTC
TRBJ1-2 TRBV23-1 few TRBD1 CASSRDRAPLGYGYTF TGCGCCAGCAGCCGGGACAGGGCCCCTCTAGGCTATGGCTACACCTTC
TRBJ2-5 TRBV25-1 NA TRBD1 CASSEIRGQGRETQYF TGTGCCAGCAGTGAAATTCGGGGACAGGGGCGGGAGACCCAGTACTTC
TRBJ2-1 TRBV2 NA NA CASKGAESYNEQFF TGTGCCAGCAAAGGAGCGGAGTCGTACAATGAGCAGTTCTTC
TRBJ1-1 TRBV29-1 NA NA CSVDTGRNTEAFF TGCAGCGTTGATACAGGCAGGAACACTGAAGCTTTCTTT
TRBJ2-2 TRBV15 once NA CATSRGRTPGTGELFF TGTGCCACCAGCAGAGGGAGGACGCCGGGGACCGGGGAGCTGTTTTTT
TRBJ1-2 TRBV2 NA TRBD1 CASSPEGTEGDYGYTF TGTGCCAGCAGCCCGGAAGGGACAGAGGGCGACTATGGCTACACCTTC
TRBJ2-1 TRBV4-1 few NA CASSRTPGTGQDEQFF TGCGCCAGCAGCCGAACCCCGGGGACCGGGCAAGATGAGCAGTTCTTC
TRBJ2-1 TRBV2 NA NA CASSGGGNEQFF TGTGCCAGCAGTGGAGGGGGCAATGAGCAGTTCTTC
TRBJ1-4 TRBV7-6 NA NA CASSSVSNEKLFF TGTGCCAGCAGTTCAGTGTCTAATGAAAAACTGTTTTTT
TRBJ2-1 TRBV29-1 few TRBD2 CSVAPGGHVFYNEQFF TGCAGCGTTGCCCCGGGGGGGCATGTGTTCTACAATGAGCAGTTCTTC
TRBJ2-5 TRBV18 once NA CASSPGGDAQETQYF TGTGCCAGCTCACCCGGCGGGGACGCTCAAGAGACCCAGTACTTC
TRBJ2-7 TRBV14 NA TRBD2 CASSITPGGGNEQYF TGTGCCAGCAGCATAACCCCGGGGGGGGGCAACGAGCAGTACTTC
TRBJ2-3 TRBV13 NA NA CASSLQGDTQYF TGTGCCAGCAGCTTACAGGGGGATACGCAGTATTTT
TRBJ1-2 TRBV7-6 NA NA CASSSDGYGYTF TGTGCCAGCAGCTCGGACGGATATGGCTACACCTTC
TRBJ2-7 TRBV11-2 NA TRBD2 CASSLSSGGPPSYEQYF TGTGCCAGCAGCTTATCTAGCGGGGGGCCACCTTCCTACGAGCAGTACTTC
TRBJ2-2 TRBV13 NA NA CASSLGLNANTGELFF TGTGCCAGCAGCTTAGGACTCAACGCGAACACCGGGGAGCTGTTTTTT
TRBJ1-5 TRBV7-9 NA NA CASSGSNQPQHF TGTGCCAGCAGCGGGAGCAATCAGCCCCAGCATTTT
TRBJ2-5 TRBV18 NA NA CASSPSAETQYF TGTGCCAGCTCACCAAGTGCAGAGACCCAGTACTTC
TRBJ2-5 TRBV5-6 few NA CASRPGPQETQYF TGTGCCAGCAGACCCGGGCCCCAAGAGACCCAGTACTTC
TRBJ2-1 TRBV19 NA NA CASSIDYPMQSNEQFF TGTGCCAGTAGTATAGATTATCCCATGCAGAGTAATGAGCAGTTCTTC
TRBJ1-3 TRBV29-1 few NA CSVEDLGSGNTIYF TGCAGCGTTGAAGATCTGGGTTCTGGAAACACCATATATTTT
TRBJ1-1 TRBV7-2 NA NA CASSLEQGMNTEAFF TGTGCCAGCAGCTTAGAACAGGGCATGAACACTGAAGCTTTCTTT
TRBJ1-2 TRBV19 few TRBD1 CASSVGTGGYGYTF TGTGCCAGTAGTGTGGGAACAGGGGGCTATGGCTACACCTTC
TRBJ2-7 TRBV7-9 NA TRBD1 CASSFSGGERYF TGTGCCAGCAGCTTTTCAGGGGGCGAGCGGTACTTC
TRBJ1-2 TRBV30 NA NA CAWGGSDGLGYGYTF TGTGCCTGGGGGGGCTCCGATGGTCTCGGATATGGCTACACCTTC